This T cell receptor (beta chain) was obtained from a study of neoadjuvant anti-PD-1 for oral cavity cancer. As for the study in general: Patients without progression got a fourth dose around day 43.

Time point noted: after neoadjuvant nivolumab, at surgical resection. Patients were newly diagnosed with stage II-IVA oral cavity squamous cell carcinoma without prior systemic or radiation treatment. Trimming removed 0 bases from V and 4 bases from J, with 23 bases in between. This CDR3 has 19 residues. Germline CDR1 is SGHNT and CDR2 is YYREEE (reference sequence). The protocol was immunoSEQ multiplex PCR, while the TCRdb copy is restricted to in-frame clones and leaves out a portion. The data show roughly 15,000 clones, with 60% to 75% seen just once and under 3% held by the top ten. The input for sequencing was PBMCs, taken after nivolumab (anti-PD-1) treatment. The TCR originated in a person aged 35-80 years with oral cavity squamous cell carcinoma. This rearrangement joins TRBV5-4 to TRBJ2-1; D possibly corresponds to TRBD2 (5 bases). CDR3 nucleotides: TGTGCCAGCAGCTTGGGCCCGGGGTTGATATCAACTGAATACAATGAGCAGTTCTTC. It translates to CASSLGPGLISTEYNEQFF.